The 18 T cell receptor beta chains reported below all come from one sample, sequenced in a study of blood T cells in healthy people across ages. Together with a sample-barcoded 5' primer, a J-beta primer mix was included in a second PCR lasting about 6 to 11 cycles. TCRdb processed the 5' RACE reads anew with MiXCR; each CDR3 protein has one entry. The data show 780,000 or so distinct CDR3 sequences, more than 20% seen once. These data were also filed under a second study, of T cells of mothers and their children.

Sequenced: blood. Source of these receptors: a boy between 10 and 17 years old in good health.

This clonotype was seen only a few times. The chain joins TRBV7-8 to TRBJ2-7; 11 bases fit TRBD2. The CDR3 totals 16 residues. Germline lookup yields CDR1 SGHVS and CDR2 FQNEAQ. The ends lost 2 bases at V and 5 bases at J; junction bases unmatched: 8. CDR3 loop: CASSLIVGTSGHEQYF. CDR3 bases: TGTGCCAGCAGCTTAATAGTTGGGACTAGCGGCCACGAGCAGTACTTC. The full variable domain, its missing parts supplied by reference TRBV7-8 and TRBJ2-7, is GAGVSQSPRYKVAKRGQDVALRCDPISGHVSLFWYQQALGQGPEFLTYFQNEAQLDKSGLPSDRFFAERPEGSVSTLKIQRTQQEDSAVYLCASSLIVGTSGHEQYFGPGTRLTVT.

This clonotype was detected a few times. V usage is TRBV18 and J usage is TRBJ2-5; D unclear. From germline, CDR1 is KGHSH and CDR2 LQKENI. V was trimmed by 2 bases and J by 0 bases, leaving 4 bases between them. The CDR3 has 13 residues. CDR3 region: CASSPKHQETQYF. The CDR3 DNA is TGTGCCAGCTCACCAAAACACCAAGAGACCCAGTACTTC.

This clonotype was seen only once. This chain links TRBV6-2 or TRBV6-3 with TRBJ1-4; no clear D. V shed 3 bases and J shed 7 bases, with 12 bases lying between them. The CDR3 contains 14 residues. Germline CDR1 MNHEY, CDR2 SVGEGT. The CDR3 coding sequence is TGTGCCAGCAGTTATCCGCAGTCGGGTGAAAAACTGTTTTTT. Its protein product is CASSYPQSGEKLFF.

V usage is TRBV4-1 and J usage is TRBJ1-2, with D hard to call. The V gene's germline CDR1 is MGHRA and CDR2 YSYEKL. CDR3 size: 13 residues. V was cut by 3 bases and J by 1 base, with 6 bases left in between. CDR3 coding DNA: TGCGCCAGCAGCCAGATTGTTAACTATGGCTACACCTTC. Its protein is CASSQIVNYGYTF.

This clonotype was counted between two and nine times. The chain links TRBV6-1 to TRBJ2-5; D gene unclear. With the DNA end fitting TRBJ2-1 better, the J assignment may be wrong. The CDR3 has 13 residues. The germline CDR1 and CDR2 sequences are MNHNS and SASEGT. The CDR3 DNA reads TGTGCCAGCAGGACGGATCAATACAATGAGCAGTTCTTC. This translates into CASRTDQYNEQFF.

This chain connects TRBV28 to TRBJ1-2; 7 bases agree with TRBD1. V lost 7 bases, J lost 4 bases, and 12 bases stayed unmatched. Germline V lookup: CDR1 MDHEN, CDR2 SYDVKM. This CDR3 spans 15 amino acids. In DNA form, the CDR3 reads TGTGCCAGCAAACGCCGTGACAGGGCTCTCTATGGCTACACCTTC. Translated: CASKRRDRALYGYTF.

The chain links TRBV7-2 to TRBJ1-5; TRBD1 agrees at 7 bases. The V gene's germline CDR1 is SGHTA and CDR2 FQGNSA. V shed 5 bases, J shed 9 bases, and the junction held 10 bases outside the gene matches. The CDR3 has 14 amino acids. The CDR3 DNA reads as TGTGCCAGCAGCGCCGACAGGGTGAAAGGGCCCCAGCATTTT. Translation gives CASSADRVKGPQHF.

This clonotype came up a few times. The chain carries TRBV29-1 and TRBJ1-2; D is unclear. CDR3 length equals 13 residues. Trimming stripped 6 bases from V and 0 bases from J, with 11 bases between. Germline V lookup: CDR1 SQVTM, CDR2 ANQGSEA. The CDR3, as DNA: TGCAGCGTCGCGGGAGAAACTAACTATGGCTACACCTTC. Translated, it gives CSVAGETNYGYTF.

V is TRBV6-1 and J is TRBJ1-2; TRBD1 matches 7 bases. V lost 5 bases and J lost 0; bases outside the gene matches: 9. This CDR3 has 16 amino acids. CDR1 is MNHNS and CDR2 is SASEGT in the germline V gene. In DNA, the CDR3 is TGTGCCAGCAGTCCGCGACAGGGACTTCCTAACTATGGCTACACCTTC. This gives the protein CASSPRQGLPNYGYTF.

The sample holds many counts of this clonotype. This sequence joins TRBV7-3 and TRBJ2-5; weak D call: TRBD2 (7 bases). Germline V gene sequence: CDR1 SGHTA, CDR2 FQGTGA. This CDR3 region has 14 residues. The germline V and J ends were trimmed by 3 bases and 4 bases, with 12 bases remaining between them. CDR3 coding DNA: TGTGCCAGCAGCTTGGGGGGGGGCTTAGAGACCCAGTACTTC. It specifies CASSLGGGLETQYF. Drawing the rest from reference TRBV7-3 and TRBJ2-5, the complete variable domain is GAGVSQTPSNKVTEKGKYVELRCDPISGHTALYWYRQSLGQGPEFLIYFQGTGAADDSGLPNDRFFAVRPEGSVSTLKIQRTERGDSAVYLCASSLGGGLETQYFGPGTRLLVL.

As concerns this clonotype: A read error may account for a junction end that differs from germline. CDR3 residues: CASTDTTNFNQPQHF. The CDR3 DNA is TGTGCCAGCACAGACACCACGAACTTCAATCAACCCCAGCATTTT. V gene TRBV6-2 or TRBV6-3 combines with J gene TRBJ1-5; D not resolved. The germline CDR1 and CDR2 sequences are MNHEY and SVGEGT. The CDR3 has 15 amino acids.

This rearrangement joins TRBV28 to TRBJ2-1; D call uncertain. With 4 bases removed from V and 7 bases from J, the gap between germline ends came to 8 bases. Germline lookup yields CDR1 MDHEN and CDR2 SYDVKM. The CDR3 extends over 12 amino acids. The CDR3 sequence: CASSSLANEQFF. The CDR3 DNA is TGTGCCAGCAGTTCGTTAGCAAATGAGCAGTTCTTC.

The V and J genes are TRBV4-2 and TRBJ2-5; possibly TRBD1 or TRBD2 for D (5 bases each). The DNA end favors TRBJ2-1, so the J call may be wrong. The CDR3 spans 16 residues. CDR1 LGHNA and CDR2 YNFKEQ come from the germline V gene. The CDR3 here is CASSQDRDPAYNEQFF. The CDR3, as DNA: TGTGCCAGCAGCCAGGACCGGGACCCCGCCTACAATGAGCAGTTCTTC.

This clonotype was picked up a small number of times. The chain has TRBV20-1 and TRBJ2-7, with 13 positions matching TRBD2. Germline V gives CDR1 DFQATT, CDR2 SNEGSKA (reference sequence). This CDR3 contains 17 residues. V dropped 2 bases and J dropped 7; count of bases not matched to a gene: 14. Here the CDR3 reads CSARTSGGALSNWEQYF. CDR3 in DNA: TGCAGTGCTAGAACTAGCGGGGGGGCCTTATCAAATTGGGAGCAGTACTTC.

J is TRBJ2-5 and V is TRBV7-9; D call uncertain. CDR3 length: 13 residues. Germline V CDR1 and CDR2: SEHNR, FQNEAQ (reference sequence). V lost 5 bases and J lost 5, with 12 bases in between. The DNA for the CDR3 is TGTGCCAGCAGCCCGCCCGCGCTGGAGACCCAGTACTTC. This translates into CASSPPALETQYF.

V and J are TRBV29-1 and TRBJ2-7; 8 bases are a match to TRBD1. V was pared by 8 bases and J by 4 bases, with 10 bases of the junction left unmatched. The CDR3 runs 13 residues. CDR1 and CDR2 from the germline V gene are SQVTM and ANQGSEA. DNA for the CDR3: TGCAGCATCCGACAGGGGAAATTGTACGAGCAGTACTTC. Protein: CSIRQGKLYEQYF.

This clonotype was seen a few times. CDR3 amino acids: CASSSSGQDQETQYF. The CDR3 nucleotides are TGTGCCAGCAGTTCAAGCGGGCAGGACCAAGAGACCCAGTACTTC. This chain joins TRBV28 and TRBJ2-5; tentatively, D is TRBD2 (6 bases). The CDR3 contains 15 residues. Germline V CDR1 and CDR2: MDHEN, SYDVKM. Trimming pared 4 bases from V and 0 bases from J, leaving 12 bases between.

This clonotype has more than one count but fewer than ten. The V and J genes are TRBV7-9 and TRBJ2-5; 7 bases are a match to TRBD1. The V gene's germline CDR1 is SEHNR and CDR2 FQNEAQ (reference sequence). The ends lost 5 bases at V and 0 bases at J; junction bases unmatched: 18. The CDR3 totals 19 residues. Here the CDR3 DNA reads TGTGCCAGCAGCGCACCCCTGGGACAGCGACTCGACGACCAAGAGACCCAGTACTTC. Amino acids: CASSAPLGQRLDDQETQYF.